The clone carrying this T cell receptor beta chain was recorded a few times. Antigen unknown. This entry belongs to a study of blood T cells in healthy people across ages. As for the study in general: Capturing about one barcoded beta molecule per two T cells was achieved by template switching.

Primed by a sample-barcoded 5' primer and a J-beta primer mix, a second PCR proceeded for 7 to 11 cycles. Using its own MiXCR run on the 5' RACE reads, TCRdb lists one record per CDR3 protein. Among 800,000 to 950,000 distinct CDR3 sequences listed, roughly 28% were seen once. Study results and limitations: Strong correlation existed between TCR beta diversity and naive T cell percentage.

V lost 3 bases and J lost 4, with 21 bases in between. CDR3 length: 17 amino acids. Germline V gives CDR1 SGHTA, CDR2 FQGTGA. The same sample was also used in a study of T cells of mothers and their children.

This clonotype originated in a middle-aged woman in good health. V is TRBV7-3 and J is TRBJ1-1, with D tentatively TRBD1 (6 bases). The sample taken for sequencing was blood. CDR3 sequence (DNA): TGTGCCAGCAGCTTTAGAAGGGGGAGGATTTGGGGCACTGAAGCTTTCTTT. Translated, it gives CASSFRRGRIWGTEAFF.